The present entry profiles one T cell receptor beta chain with its context. Original processing methods: Reference gene primer amplification gave nucleated cell count estimates. Libraries were prepared by immunoSEQ multiplex PCR; TCRdb keeps only in-frame clonotypes and omits some of them. V, J and clone size reflect that table, while D and trimming were determined from the DNA. Altogether approximately 82,000 clones are present, around four fifths being singletons, with the ten largest covering around 11%. The V gene end was trimmed by 4 bases and the J gene end by 1 base; junction bases not matched to a gene: 6. Germline V gene lookup returns CDR1 SGHRS and CDR2 YFSETQ. The CDR3 is 16 amino acids. The sample is drawn from a study of blood T cell repertoires in COVID-19. At the level of the study: The analysed material was cDNA or gDNA that came from T cells, B-cell-depleted T cells, or PBMCs.

The receptor's source is a woman aged 70-85 years with active or convalescent COVID-19. The chain joins TRBV5-1 to TRBJ2-1, with 9 bases that match TRBD2. Sequencing used peripheral blood. CDR3 DNA sequence: TGCGCCAGCAGCACGCAGCTAGCGGGGTCCTACAATGAGCAGTTCTTC. This sequence encodes CASSTQLAGSYNEQFF.